The rows below give T cell receptor beta chains drawn from one sample of a study of PD-1 blockade in classical Hodgkin lymphoma. Clones were sequenced by immunoSEQ multiplex PCR, and TCRdb holds only the in-frame ones, with some missing. The table has tens of thousands of clones, around 80% seen once. The starting material was peripheral blood mononuclear cells (PBMCs), obtained before the fourth cycle of nivolumab. These receptors came from a human donor with classical Hodgkin lymphoma. Both conserved end residues are part of each CDR3. D genes are given only for firm matches. Part of the rows lack a size; the others show once, few, many or a class for expanded clones.

>NA|NA|TRBJ2-1|TRBV7-3
CASSFGVDSYNEQFF
TGTGCCAGCAGCTTCGGGGTTGATTCCTACAATGAGCAGTTCTTC
>NA|TRBD2|TRBJ2-1|TRBV9
CASSVEGGSYNEQFF
TGTGCCAGCAGCGTAGAGGGAGGGTCCTACAATGAGCAGTTCTTC
>NA|NA|TRBJ2-4|TRBV5-6
CASSLVASKNIQYF
TGTGCCAGCAGCTTGGTGGCATCCAAAAACATTCAGTACTTC
>NA|NA|TRBJ2-5|TRBV19
CASKEEGQETQYF
TGTGCCAGTAAGGAGGAAGGCCAAGAGACCCAGTACTTC
>NA|TRBD1|TRBJ2-2|TRBV7-2
CASSLRQGPTGELFF
TGTGCCAGCAGCCTCCGACAGGGACCCACCGGGGAGCTGTTTTTT
>NA|TRBD1|TRBJ1-1|TRBV7-2
CASSLTGVNTEAFF
TGTGCCAGCAGTTTAACAGGGGTGAACACTGAAGCTTTCTTT
>NA|TRBD1|TRBJ1-4|TRBV29-1
CSVLRGTGGEKLFF
TGCAGCGTACTCCGCGGGACAGGGGGTGAAAAACTGTTTTTT
>NA|NA|TRBJ2-1|TRBV7-2
CASSKGQLSYNEQFF
TGTGCCAGCAGCAAAGGACAGCTTTCCTACAATGAGCAGTTCTTC
>NA|NA|TRBJ1-4|TRBV2
CASSAQVNEKLFF
TGTGCCAGCAGTGCGCAGGTGAATGAAAAACTGTTTTTT
>once|NA|TRBJ1-2|TRBV5-1
CASSSDGTYGYTF
TGCGCCAGCAGCTCGGACGGGACCTATGGCTACACCTTC
>NA|TRBD1|TRBJ1-3|TRBV9
CASSVDRTGENQNTIYF
TGTGCCAGCAGCGTAGATCGGACAGGGGAAAATCAGAACACCATATATTTT
>NA|TRBD1|TRBJ2-7|TRBV7-9
CASSVSGTGTEQYF
TGTGCCAGCAGCGTTTCCGGGACAGGCACCGAGCAGTACTTC
>NA|TRBD2|TRBJ2-5|TRBV7-9
CASSLTLAAGETQYF
TGTGCCAGCAGCTTAACCCTAGCGGCGGGAGAGACCCAGTACTTC
>NA|NA|TRBJ2-2|TRBV2
CASSPLMATGELFF
TGTGCCAGCAGTCCTCTCATGGCCACCGGGGAGCTGTTTTTT
>NA|TRBD1|TRBJ1-5|TRBV10-3
CAISEQAGGNQPQHF
TGTGCCATCAGTGAGCAGGCAGGGGGGAATCAGCCCCAGCATTTT
>NA|NA|TRBJ2-1|TRBV19
CASRPVASYNEQFF
TGTGCCAGCAGACCCGTGGCCTCCTACAATGAGCAGTTCTTC
>once|NA|TRBJ2-5|TRBV19
CASSISGIQETQYF
TGTGCCAGTAGTATTTCCGGGATCCAAGAGACCCAGTACTTC
>NA|NA|TRBJ1-1|TRBV7-2
CASSLVYGEEAFF
TGTGCCAGCAGCTTAGTGTACGGGGAAGAAGCTTTCTTT
>NA|NA|TRBJ2-7|TRBV7-9
CASSPGPGEQYF
TGTGCCAGCAGCCCGGGGCCGGGGGAGCAGTACTTC
>NA|NA|TRBJ2-1|TRBV19
CASSKADYNEQFF
TGTGCCAGTAGTAAAGCGGACTACAATGAGCAGTTCTTC
>NA|NA|TRBJ2-4|TRBV5-6
CASSLEGLLAKNIQYF
TGTGCCAGCAGTCTGGAGGGTTTACTAGCCAAAAACATTCAGTACTTC
>NA|NA|TRBJ2-2|TRBV6-5
CASSYSWSSPGELFF
TGTGCCAGCAGTTACAGTTGGTCCTCTCCCGGGGAGCTGTTTTTT
>once|TRBD2|TRBJ2-3|TRBV11-3
CASSSLAGPIYF
TGTGCCAGCAGCTCCCTAGCGGGTCCGATCTATTTT